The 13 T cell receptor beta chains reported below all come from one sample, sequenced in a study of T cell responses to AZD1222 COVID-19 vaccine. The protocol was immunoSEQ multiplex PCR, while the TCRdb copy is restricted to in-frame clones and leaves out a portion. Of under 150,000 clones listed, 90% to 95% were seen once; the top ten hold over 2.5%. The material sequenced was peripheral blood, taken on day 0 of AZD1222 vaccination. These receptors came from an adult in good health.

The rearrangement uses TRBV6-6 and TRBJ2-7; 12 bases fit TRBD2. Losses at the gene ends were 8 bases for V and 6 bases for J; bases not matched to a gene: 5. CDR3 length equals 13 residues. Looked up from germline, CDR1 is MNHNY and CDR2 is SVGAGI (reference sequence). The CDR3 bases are TGTGCCAGCCCACTAGCGGGAGGACTCGAGCAGTACTTC. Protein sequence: CASPLAGGLEQYF.

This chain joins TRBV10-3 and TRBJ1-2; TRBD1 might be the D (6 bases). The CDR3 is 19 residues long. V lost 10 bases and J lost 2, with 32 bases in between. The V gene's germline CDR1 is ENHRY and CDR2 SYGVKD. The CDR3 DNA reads TGTGCCACCGGAGACTACACAGGGCACCCTACCACGACAAACTATGGCTACACCTTC. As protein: CATGDYTGHPTTTNYGYTF.

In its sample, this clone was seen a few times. Here the CDR3 reads CAWSVQGAASGNTIYF. Written as DNA, the CDR3 is TGTGCCTGGAGTGTACAGGGAGCTGCCTCTGGAAACACCATATATTTT. The rearrangement links TRBV30 to TRBJ1-3; D perhaps matches TRBD1 (6 bases). Germline-derived CDR1 and CDR2 are GTSNPN and SVGIG (reference sequence). Trimming shortened V by 0 bases and J by 0 bases, and 12 bases separated the two germline ends. The CDR3 is made up of 16 amino acids.

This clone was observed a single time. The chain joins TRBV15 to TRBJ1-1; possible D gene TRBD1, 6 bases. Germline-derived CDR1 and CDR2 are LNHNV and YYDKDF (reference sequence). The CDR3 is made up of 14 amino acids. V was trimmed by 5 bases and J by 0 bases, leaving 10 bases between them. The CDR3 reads CATSPGTMNTEAFF. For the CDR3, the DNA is TGTGCCACCAGCCCCGGGACAATGAACACTGAAGCTTTCTTT.

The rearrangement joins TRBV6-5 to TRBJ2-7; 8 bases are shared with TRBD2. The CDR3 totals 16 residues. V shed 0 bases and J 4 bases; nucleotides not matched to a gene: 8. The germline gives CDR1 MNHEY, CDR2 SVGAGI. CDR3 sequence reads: CASSYSTGGRSYEQYF. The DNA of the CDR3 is TGTGCCAGCAGTTACTCGACGGGAGGGAGGTCATACGAGCAGTACTTC.

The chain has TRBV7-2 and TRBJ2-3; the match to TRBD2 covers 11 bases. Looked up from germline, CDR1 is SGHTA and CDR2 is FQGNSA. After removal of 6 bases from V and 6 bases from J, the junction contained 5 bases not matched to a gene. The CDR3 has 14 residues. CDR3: CASRRLAGFDTQYF. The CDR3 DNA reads TGTGCCAGCAGGAGACTAGCGGGATTTGATACGCAGTATTTT. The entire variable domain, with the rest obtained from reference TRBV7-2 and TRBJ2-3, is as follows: GAGVSQSPSNKVTEKGKDVELRCDPISGHTALYWYRQSLGQGLEFLIYFQGNSAPDKSGLPSDRFSAERTGGSVSTLTIQRTQQEDSAVYLCASRRLAGFDTQYFGPGTRLTVL.

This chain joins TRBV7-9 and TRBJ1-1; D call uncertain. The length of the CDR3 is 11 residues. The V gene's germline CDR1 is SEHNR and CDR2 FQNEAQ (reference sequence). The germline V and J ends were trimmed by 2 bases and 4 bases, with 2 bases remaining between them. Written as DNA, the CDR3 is TGTGCCAGCAGCTTAAGCACTGAAGCTTTCTTT. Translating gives CASSLSTEAFF.

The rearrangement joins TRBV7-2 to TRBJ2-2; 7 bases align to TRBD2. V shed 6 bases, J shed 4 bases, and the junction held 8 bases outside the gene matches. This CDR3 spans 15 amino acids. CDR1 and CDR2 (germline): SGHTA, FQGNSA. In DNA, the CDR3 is TGTGCCAGCAGAAAAGGAGCGGGACTCACCGGGGAGCTGTTTTTT. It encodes CASRKGAGLTGELFF.

The CDR3, as DNA: TGTGCCAGCAGCTTAGGCAGGGTGGATGGCTACACCTTC. Translated: CASSLGRVDGYTF. V and J are TRBV7-9 and TRBJ1-2; possibly TRBD1 for D (5 bases). Between the trimmed V and J ends, which lost 1 base and 6 bases, there was a span of 9 bases. CDR3 length: 13 residues. From germline, CDR1 is SEHNR and CDR2 FQNEAQ (reference sequence).

CDR3 nucleotide sequence: TGTGCCAGCAGCTTGGTTGGGGAGTACTACTCCTACGAGCAGTACTTC. It is translated as CASSLVGEYYSYEQYF. V and J are TRBV5-6 and TRBJ2-7; maybe TRBD2 (5 bases). Germline CDR1 SGHDT, CDR2 YYEEEE. Trimming removed 0 bases from V and 0 bases from J, with 13 bases in between. This CDR3 spans 16 amino acids.

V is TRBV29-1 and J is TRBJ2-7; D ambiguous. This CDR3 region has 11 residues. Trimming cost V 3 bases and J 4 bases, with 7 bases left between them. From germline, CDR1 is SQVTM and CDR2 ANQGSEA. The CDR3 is CSVEGNYEQYF. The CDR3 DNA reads TGCAGCGTTGAGGGGAATTACGAGCAGTACTTC.

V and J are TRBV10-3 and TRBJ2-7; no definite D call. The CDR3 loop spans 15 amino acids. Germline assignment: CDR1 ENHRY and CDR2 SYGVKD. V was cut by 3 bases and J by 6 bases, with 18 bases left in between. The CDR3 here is CAISDVPRTNTEQYF. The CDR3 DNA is TGTGCCATCAGTGATGTCCCTAGGACGAATACCGAGCAGTACTTC.

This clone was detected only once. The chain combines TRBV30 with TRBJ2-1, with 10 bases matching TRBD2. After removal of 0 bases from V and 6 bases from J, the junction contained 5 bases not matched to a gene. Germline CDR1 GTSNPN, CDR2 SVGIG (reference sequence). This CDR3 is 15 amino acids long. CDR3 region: CAWSVGLAGVNEQFF. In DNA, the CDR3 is TGTGCCTGGAGTGTAGGTCTAGCGGGAGTCAATGAGCAGTTCTTC.